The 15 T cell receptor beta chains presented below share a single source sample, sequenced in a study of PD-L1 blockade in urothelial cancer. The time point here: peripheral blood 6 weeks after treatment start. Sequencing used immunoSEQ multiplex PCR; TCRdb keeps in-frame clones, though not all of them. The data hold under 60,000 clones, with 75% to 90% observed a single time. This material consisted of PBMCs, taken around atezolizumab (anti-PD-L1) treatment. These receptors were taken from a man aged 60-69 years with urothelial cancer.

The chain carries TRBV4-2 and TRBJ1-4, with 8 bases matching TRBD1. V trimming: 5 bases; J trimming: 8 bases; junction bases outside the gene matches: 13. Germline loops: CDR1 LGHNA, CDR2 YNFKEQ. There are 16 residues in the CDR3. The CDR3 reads CASSNPNRGAGEKLFF. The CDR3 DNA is TGTGCCAGCAGCAACCCTAACAGGGGGGCTGGAGAAAAACTGTTTTTT.

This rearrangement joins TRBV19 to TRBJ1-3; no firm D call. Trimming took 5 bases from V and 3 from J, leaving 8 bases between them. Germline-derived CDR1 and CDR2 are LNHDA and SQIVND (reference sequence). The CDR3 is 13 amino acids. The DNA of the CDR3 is TGTGCCAGTAGTTCAGGTGATGGAAACACCATATATTTT. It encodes CASSSGDGNTIYF.

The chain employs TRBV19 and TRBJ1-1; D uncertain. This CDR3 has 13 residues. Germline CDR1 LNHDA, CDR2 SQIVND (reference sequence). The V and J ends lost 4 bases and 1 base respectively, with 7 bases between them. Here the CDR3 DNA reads TGTGCCAGTAGTAGAGGGCCGAACACTGAAGCTTTCTTT. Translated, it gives CASSRGPNTEAFF.

The CDR3 DNA reads as TGTGCCACCAGCAGTCACATTGAAGCTTTCTTT. It encodes CATSSHIEAFF. V usage is TRBV15 and J usage is TRBJ1-1; D not certain. This CDR3 region has 11 residues. The V and J ends lost 3 bases and 7 bases respectively, with 6 bases between them. Germline V gene lookup returns CDR1 LNHNV and CDR2 YYDKDF (reference sequence).

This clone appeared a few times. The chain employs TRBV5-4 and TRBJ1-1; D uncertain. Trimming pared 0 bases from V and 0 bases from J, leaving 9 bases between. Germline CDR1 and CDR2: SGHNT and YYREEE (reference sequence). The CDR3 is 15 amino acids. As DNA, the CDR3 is TGTGCCAGCAGCTTGGTTAGCTCCTTGAACACTGAAGCTTTCTTT. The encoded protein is CASSLVSSLNTEAFF.

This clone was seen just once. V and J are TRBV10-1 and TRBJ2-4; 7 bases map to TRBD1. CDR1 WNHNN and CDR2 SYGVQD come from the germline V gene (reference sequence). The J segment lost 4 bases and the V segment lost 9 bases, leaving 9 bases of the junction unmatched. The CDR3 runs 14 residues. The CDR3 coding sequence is TGCGCCAGACGCAACCCGGGACAGAAAAACATTCAGTACTTC. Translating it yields CARRNPGQKNIQYF.

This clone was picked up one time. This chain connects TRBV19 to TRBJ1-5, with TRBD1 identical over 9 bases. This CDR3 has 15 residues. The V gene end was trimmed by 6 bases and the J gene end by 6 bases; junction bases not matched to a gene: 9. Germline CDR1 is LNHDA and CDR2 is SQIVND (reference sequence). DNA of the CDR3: TGTGCCAGTAGAACGGGACAGGGAACTTCTCAGCCCCAGCATTTT. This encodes CASRTGQGTSQPQHF.

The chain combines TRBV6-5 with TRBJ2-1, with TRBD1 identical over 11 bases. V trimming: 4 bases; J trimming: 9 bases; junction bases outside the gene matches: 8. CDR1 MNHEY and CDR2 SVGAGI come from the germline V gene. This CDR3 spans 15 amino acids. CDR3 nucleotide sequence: TGTGCCAGCAGTTCTTCCGGGACAGGGGGGGGTGAGCAGTTCTTC. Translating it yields CASSSSGTGGGEQFF.

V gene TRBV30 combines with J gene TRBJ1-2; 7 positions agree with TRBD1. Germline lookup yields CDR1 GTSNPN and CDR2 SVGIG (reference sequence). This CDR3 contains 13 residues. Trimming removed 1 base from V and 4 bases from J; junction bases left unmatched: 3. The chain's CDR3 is CAWSGTGFYGYTF. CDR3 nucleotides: TGTGCCTGGAGTGGGACAGGTTTCTATGGCTACACCTTC. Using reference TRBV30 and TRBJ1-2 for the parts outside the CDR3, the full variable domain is SQTIHQWPATLVQPVGSPLSLECTVEGTSNPNLYWYRQAAGRGLQLLFYSVGIGQISSEVPQNLSASRPQDRQFILSSKKLLLSDSGFYLCAWSGTGFYGYTFGSGTRLTVV.

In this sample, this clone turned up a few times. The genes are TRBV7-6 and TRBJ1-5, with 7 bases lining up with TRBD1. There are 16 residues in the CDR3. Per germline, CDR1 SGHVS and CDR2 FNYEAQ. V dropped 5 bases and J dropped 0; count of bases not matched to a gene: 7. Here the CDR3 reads CASSPSGGFSNQPQHF. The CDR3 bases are TGTGCCAGCAGCCCCTCAGGGGGATTTAGCAATCAGCCCCAGCATTTT.

CDR3 nucleotides: TGTGCCAGCTCGAGGAATCAAGAGACCCAGTACTTC. Protein: CASSRNQETQYF. The chain employs TRBV18 and TRBJ2-5; no definite D call. CDR1 KGHSH and CDR2 LQKENI come from the germline V gene. V lost 6 bases, J lost 2 bases, and 7 bases lay in between. This CDR3 has 12 amino acids.

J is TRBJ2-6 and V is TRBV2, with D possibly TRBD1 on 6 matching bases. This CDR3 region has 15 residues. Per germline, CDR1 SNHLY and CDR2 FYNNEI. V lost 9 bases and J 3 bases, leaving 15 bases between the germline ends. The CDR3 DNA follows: TGTGCCAGAACCGGGACAAACTTTGGGGCCAACGTCCTGACTTTC. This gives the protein CARTGTNFGANVLTF.

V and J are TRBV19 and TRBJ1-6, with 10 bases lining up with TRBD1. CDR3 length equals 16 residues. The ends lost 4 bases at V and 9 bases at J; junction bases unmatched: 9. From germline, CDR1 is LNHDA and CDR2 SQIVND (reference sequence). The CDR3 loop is CASSRSTGGSGSPLHF. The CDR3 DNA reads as TGTGCCAGTAGTAGGTCGACAGGGGGCTCCGGTTCACCCCTCCACTTT.

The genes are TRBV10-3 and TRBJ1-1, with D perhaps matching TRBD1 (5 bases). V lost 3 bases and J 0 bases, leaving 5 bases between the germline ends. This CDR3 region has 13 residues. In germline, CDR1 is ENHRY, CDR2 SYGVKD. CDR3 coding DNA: TGTGCCATCAGTGACAGGGTGAACACTGAAGCTTTCTTT. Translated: CAISDRVNTEAFF.

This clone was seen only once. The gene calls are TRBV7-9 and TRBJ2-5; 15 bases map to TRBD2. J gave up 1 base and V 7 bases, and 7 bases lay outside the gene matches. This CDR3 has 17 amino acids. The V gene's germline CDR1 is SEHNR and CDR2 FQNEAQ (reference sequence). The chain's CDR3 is CASTTLGLAGGQETQYF. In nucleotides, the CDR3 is TGTGCCAGCACCACTCTGGGACTAGCGGGGGGCCAAGAGACCCAGTACTTC.